This T cell receptor (beta chain) derives from a study of blood T cell repertoires in COVID-19. This CDR3 has 16 amino acids. Trimming took 5 bases from V and 4 from J, leaving 20 bases between them. Germline CDR1 is SNHLY and CDR2 is FYNNEI. The table came from immunoSEQ multiplex PCR; TCRdb's copy has only in-frame clones and leaves some out. The sample gives roughly 250,000 clones, about four fifths of which show up once; approximately 4.8% is in the top ten. This clone was observed a few times. J is TRBJ1-1 and V is TRBV2; D might be TRBD1 (5 bases). The sequence came from a man aged 50-60 years with active or convalescent COVID-19. The material sequenced was peripheral blood. CDR3 in DNA: TGTGCCAGCAGTCGGACATTTCTTTCCCGGGCCACTGAAGCTTTCTTT. It codes for CASSRTFLSRATEAFF.